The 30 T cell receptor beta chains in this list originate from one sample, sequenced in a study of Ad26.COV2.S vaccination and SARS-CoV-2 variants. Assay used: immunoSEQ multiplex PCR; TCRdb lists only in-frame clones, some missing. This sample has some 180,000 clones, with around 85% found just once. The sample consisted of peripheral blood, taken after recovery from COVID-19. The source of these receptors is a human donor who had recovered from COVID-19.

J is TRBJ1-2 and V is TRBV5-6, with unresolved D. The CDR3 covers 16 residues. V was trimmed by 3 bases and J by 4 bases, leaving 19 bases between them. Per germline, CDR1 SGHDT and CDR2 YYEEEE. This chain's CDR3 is CASSWPLAKEIYGYTF. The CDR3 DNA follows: TGTGCCAGCAGCTGGCCCCTAGCGAAAGAAATCTATGGCTACACCTTC. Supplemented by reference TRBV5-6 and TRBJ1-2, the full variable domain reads DAGVTQSPTHLIKTRGQQVTLRCSPKSGHDTVSWYQQALGQGPQFIFQYYEEEERQRGNFPDRFSGHQFPNYSSELNVNALLLGDSALYLCASSWPLAKEIYGYTFGSGTRLTVV.

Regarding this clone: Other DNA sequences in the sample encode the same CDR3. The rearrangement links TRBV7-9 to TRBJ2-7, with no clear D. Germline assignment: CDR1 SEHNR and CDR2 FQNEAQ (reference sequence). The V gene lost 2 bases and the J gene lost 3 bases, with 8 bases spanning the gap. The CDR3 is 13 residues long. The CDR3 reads CASSLRESYEQYF. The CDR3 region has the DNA TGTGCCAGCAGCTTAAGAGAGAGCTACGAGCAGTACTTC.

The CDR3 coding sequence is TGTGCCAGCAGGGACAGATGGGAGCAGTACTTC. Translation gives CASRDRWEQYF. V usage is TRBV27 and J usage is TRBJ2-7, with D possibly matching TRBD1 (6 bases). Germline V CDR1 and CDR2: MNHEY, SMNVEV (reference sequence). V was cut by 6 bases and J by 7 bases, with 10 bases left in between. This CDR3 has 11 residues.

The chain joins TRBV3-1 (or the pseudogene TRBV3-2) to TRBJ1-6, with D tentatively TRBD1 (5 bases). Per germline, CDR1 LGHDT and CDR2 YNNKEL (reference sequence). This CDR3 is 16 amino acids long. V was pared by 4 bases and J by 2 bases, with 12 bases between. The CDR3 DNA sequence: TGTGCCAGCAGCCCCTTGGGGGGGACCTATAATTCACCCCTCCACTTT. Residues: CASSPLGGTYNSPLHF.

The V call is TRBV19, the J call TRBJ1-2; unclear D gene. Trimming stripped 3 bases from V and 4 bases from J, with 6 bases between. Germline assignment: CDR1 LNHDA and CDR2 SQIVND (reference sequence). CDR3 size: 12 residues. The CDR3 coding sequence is TGTGCCAGTAGTATTAAGGGCTATGGCTACACCTTC. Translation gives CASSIKGYGYTF.

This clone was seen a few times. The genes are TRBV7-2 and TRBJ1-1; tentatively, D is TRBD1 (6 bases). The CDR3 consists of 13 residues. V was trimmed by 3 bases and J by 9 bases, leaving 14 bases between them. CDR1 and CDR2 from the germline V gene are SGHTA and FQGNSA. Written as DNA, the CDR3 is TGTGCCAGCAGCTTCTACAGGGAGGATAAAGCTTTCTTT. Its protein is CASSFYREDKAFF.

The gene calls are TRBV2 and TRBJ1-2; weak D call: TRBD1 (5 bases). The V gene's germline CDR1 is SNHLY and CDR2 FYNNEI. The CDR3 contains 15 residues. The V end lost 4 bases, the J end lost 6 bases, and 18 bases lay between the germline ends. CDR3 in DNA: TGTGCCAGCAGTGTAGTAAGGGGACGAATGGATGGCTACACCTTC. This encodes CASSVVRGRMDGYTF. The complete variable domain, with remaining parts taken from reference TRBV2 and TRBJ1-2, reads EPEVTQTPSHQVTQMGQEVILRCVPISNHLYFYWYRQILGQKVEFLVSFYNNEISEKSEIFDDQFSVERPDGSNFTLKIRSTKLEDSAMYFCASSVVRGRMDGYTFGSGTRLTVV.

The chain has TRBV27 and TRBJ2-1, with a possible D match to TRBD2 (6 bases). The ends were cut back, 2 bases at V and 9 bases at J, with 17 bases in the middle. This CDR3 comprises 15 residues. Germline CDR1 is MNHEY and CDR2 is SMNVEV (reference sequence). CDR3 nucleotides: TGTGCCAGCAGTTTAGGAGCGGGTGGGGGAGGTGAGCAGTTCTTC. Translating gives CASSLGAGGGGEQFF.

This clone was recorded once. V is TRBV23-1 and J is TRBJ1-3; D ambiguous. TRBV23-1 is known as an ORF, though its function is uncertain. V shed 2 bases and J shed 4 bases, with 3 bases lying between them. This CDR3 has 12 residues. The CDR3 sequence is CASSQGGNTIYF. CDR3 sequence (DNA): TGCGCCAGCAGTCAAGGGGGAAACACCATATATTTT.

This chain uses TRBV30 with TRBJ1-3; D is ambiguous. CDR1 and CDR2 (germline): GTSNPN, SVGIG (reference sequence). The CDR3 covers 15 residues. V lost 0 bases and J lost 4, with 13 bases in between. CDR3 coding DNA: TGTGCCTGGAGTGTAGGGAGTGGAGAAGGAAACACCATATATTTT. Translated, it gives CAWSVGSGEGNTIYF. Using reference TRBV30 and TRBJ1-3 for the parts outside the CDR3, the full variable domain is SQTIHQWPATLVQPVGSPLSLECTVEGTSNPNLYWYRQAAGRGLQLLFYSVGIGQISSEVPQNLSASRPQDRQFILSSKKLLLSDSGFYLCAWSVGSGEGNTIYFGEGSWLTVV.

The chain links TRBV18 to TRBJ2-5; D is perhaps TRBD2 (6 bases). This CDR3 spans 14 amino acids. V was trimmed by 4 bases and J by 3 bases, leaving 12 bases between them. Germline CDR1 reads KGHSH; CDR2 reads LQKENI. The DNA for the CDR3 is TGTGCCAGCTCACAGGGAGGAGCCAAAGAGACCCAGTACTTC. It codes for CASSQGGAKETQYF.

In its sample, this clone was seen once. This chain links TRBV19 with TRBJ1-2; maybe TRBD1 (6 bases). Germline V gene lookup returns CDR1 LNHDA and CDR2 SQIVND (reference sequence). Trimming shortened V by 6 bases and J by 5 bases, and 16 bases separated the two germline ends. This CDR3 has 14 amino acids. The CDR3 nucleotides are TGTGCCAGTAGCCAACAGGGAGATGGGTATGGCTACACCTTC. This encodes CASSQQGDGYGYTF.

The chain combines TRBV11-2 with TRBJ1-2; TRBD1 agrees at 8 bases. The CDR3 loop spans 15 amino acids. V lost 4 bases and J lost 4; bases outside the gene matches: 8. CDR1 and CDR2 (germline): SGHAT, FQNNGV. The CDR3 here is CASSSRTGFFYGYTF. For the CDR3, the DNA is TGTGCCAGCAGCTCACGGACAGGGTTCTTCTATGGCTACACCTTC. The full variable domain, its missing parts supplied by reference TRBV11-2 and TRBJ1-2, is EAGVAQSPRYKIIEKRQSVAFWCNPISGHATLYWYQQILGQGPKLLIQFQNNGVVDDSQLPKDRFSAERLKGVDSTLKIQPAKLEDSAVYLCASSSRTGFFYGYTFGSGTRLTVV.

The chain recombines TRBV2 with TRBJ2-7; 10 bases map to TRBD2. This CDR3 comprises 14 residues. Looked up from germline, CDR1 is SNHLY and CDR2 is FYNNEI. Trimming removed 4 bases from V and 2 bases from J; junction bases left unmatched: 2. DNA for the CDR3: TGTGCCAGCAGTGTGAGCGGGAGGGCCTACGAGCAGTACTTC. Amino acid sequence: CASSVSGRAYEQYF.

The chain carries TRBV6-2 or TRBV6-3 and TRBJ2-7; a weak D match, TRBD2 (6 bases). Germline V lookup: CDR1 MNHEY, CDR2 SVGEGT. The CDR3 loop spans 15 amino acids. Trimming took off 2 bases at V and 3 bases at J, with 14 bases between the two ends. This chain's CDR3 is CASSYRDSVDYEQYF. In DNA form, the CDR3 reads TGTGCCAGCAGTTACCGGGACTCAGTGGACTACGAGCAGTACTTC.

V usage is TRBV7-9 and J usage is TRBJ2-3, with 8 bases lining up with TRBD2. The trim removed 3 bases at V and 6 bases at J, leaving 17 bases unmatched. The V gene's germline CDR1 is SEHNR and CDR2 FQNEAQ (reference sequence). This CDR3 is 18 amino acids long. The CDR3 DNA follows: TGTGCCAGCAGCTTTATCTTCTTCAGCGGGAGCCCCACGGATACGCAGTATTTT. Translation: CASSFIFFSGSPTDTQYF.

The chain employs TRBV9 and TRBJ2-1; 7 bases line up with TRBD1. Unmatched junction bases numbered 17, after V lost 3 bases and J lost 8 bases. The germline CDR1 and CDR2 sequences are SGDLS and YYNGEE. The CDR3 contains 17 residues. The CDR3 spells CASSGPLGSGGSDEQFF. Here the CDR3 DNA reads TGTGCCAGCAGCGGACCTTTGGGGTCAGGGGGATCCGATGAGCAGTTCTTC.

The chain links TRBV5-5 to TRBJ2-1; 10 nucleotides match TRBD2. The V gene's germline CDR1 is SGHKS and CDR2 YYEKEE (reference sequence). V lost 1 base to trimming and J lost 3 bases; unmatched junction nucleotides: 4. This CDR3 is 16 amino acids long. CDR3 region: CASSLIGLADYNEQFF. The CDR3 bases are TGTGCCAGCAGCTTGATAGGACTAGCGGACTACAATGAGCAGTTCTTC.

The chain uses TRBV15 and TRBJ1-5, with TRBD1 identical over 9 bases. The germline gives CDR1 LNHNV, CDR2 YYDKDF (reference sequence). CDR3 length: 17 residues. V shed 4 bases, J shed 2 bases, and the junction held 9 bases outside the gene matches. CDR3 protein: CATSTSRDRERNQPQHF. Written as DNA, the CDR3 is TGTGCCACCAGCACTTCGAGGGACAGGGAACGCAATCAGCCCCAGCATTTT.

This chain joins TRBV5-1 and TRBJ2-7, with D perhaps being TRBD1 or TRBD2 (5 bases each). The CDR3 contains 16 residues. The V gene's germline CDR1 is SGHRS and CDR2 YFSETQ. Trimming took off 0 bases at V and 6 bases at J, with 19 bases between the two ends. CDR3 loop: CASSLVTGAGAREQYF. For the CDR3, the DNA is TGCGCCAGCAGCTTGGTCACCGGGGCCGGGGCTCGCGAGCAGTACTTC.

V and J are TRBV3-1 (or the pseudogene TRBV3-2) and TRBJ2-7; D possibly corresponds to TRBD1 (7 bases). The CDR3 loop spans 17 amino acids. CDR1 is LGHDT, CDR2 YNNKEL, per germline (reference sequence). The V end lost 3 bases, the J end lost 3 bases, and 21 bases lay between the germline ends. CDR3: CASSHAGGHRGSYEQYF. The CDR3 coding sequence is TGTGCCAGCAGCCACGCTGGGGGGCACAGGGGAAGCTACGAGCAGTACTTC.

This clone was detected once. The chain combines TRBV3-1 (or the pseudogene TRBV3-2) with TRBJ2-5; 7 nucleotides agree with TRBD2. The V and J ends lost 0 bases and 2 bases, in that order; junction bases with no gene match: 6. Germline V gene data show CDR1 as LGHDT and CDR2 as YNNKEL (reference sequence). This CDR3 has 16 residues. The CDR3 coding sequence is TGTGCCAGCAGCCAAGATTATCCGGGGGGACAAGAGACCCAGTACTTC. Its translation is CASSQDYPGGQETQYF.

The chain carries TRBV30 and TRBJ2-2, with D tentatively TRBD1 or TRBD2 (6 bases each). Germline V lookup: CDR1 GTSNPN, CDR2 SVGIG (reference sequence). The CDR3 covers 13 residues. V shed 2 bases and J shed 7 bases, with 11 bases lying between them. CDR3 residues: CAWSTGGGGELFF. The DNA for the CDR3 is TGTGCCTGGAGTACCGGGGGCGGCGGGGAGCTGTTTTTT.

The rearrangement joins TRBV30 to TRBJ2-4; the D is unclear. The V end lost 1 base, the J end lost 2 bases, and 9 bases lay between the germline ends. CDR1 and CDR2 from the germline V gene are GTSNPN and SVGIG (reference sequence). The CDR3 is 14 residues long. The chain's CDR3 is CAWSGTTTKNIQYF. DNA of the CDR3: TGTGCCTGGAGTGGAACCACGACCAAAAACATTCAGTACTTC.

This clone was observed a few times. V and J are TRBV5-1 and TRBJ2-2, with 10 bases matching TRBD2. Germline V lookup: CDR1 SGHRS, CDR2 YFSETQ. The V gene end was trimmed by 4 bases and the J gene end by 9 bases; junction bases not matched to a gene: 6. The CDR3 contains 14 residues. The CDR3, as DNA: TGCGCCAGCAGCCACGGACTAGCGGATCGGGAGCTGTTTTTT. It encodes CASSHGLADRELFF.

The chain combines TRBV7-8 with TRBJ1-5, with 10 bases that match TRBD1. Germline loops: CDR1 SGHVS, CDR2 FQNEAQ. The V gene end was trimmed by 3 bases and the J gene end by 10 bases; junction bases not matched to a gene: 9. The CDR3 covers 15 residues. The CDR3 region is CASSLGDRGRSPQHF. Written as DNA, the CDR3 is TGTGCCAGCAGCTTGGGGGACAGGGGAAGGTCACCCCAGCATTTT.

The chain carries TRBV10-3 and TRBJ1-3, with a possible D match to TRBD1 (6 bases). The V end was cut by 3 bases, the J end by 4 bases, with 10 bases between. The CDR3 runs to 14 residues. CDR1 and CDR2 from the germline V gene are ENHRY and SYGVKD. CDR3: CAISETGYGNTIYF. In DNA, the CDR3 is TGTGCCATCAGTGAAACAGGGTACGGAAACACCATATATTTT.

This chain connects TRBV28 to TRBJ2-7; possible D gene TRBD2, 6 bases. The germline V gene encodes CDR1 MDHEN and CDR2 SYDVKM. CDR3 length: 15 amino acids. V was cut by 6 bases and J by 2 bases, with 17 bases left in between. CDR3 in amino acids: CASRGLKTVAYEQYF. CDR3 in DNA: TGTGCCAGCAGGGGACTCAAGACGGTAGCCTACGAGCAGTACTTC.

CDR3 region: CASRLAGANVLTF. The CDR3 DNA sequence: TGTGCCAGCCGTCTTGCTGGGGCCAACGTCCTGACTTTC. V usage is TRBV7-2 and J usage is TRBJ2-6; D remains unclear. Germline V CDR1 and CDR2: SGHTA, FQGNSA. The CDR3 spans 13 residues. Trimming shortened V by 8 bases and J by 2 bases, and 7 bases separated the two germline ends. The full variable domain, completed using reference TRBV7-2 and TRBJ2-6, is GAGVSQSPSNKVTEKGKDVELRCDPISGHTALYWYRQSLGQGLEFLIYFQGNSAPDKSGLPSDRFSAERTGGSVSTLTIQRTQQEDSAVYLCASRLAGANVLTFGAGSRLTVL.

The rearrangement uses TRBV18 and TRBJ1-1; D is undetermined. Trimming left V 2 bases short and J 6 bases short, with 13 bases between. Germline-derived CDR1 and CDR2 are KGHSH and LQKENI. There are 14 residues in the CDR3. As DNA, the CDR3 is TGTGCCAGCTCACCAAACGGACTGGGCTCTGAAGCTTTCTTT. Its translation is CASSPNGLGSEAFF.